This TCR beta chain was captured by sequencing in a study of metastatic and nonmetastatic thyroid tumors (dated by TCRdb to 2019 to 2021). Context from the whole study: Repertoires from peripheral blood and from tumor or nodule tissue samples of malignant and benign thyroid patients were compared. Study-wide findings and limitations: In both blood and tumor samples, malignant tumors were reported to have significantly higher TCR beta diversity than benign nodules.

In this sample, this clone turned up many times. Its antigen is currently not known. Base qualities are missing; no much larger clone stands one base away. Library preparation used PCR. Sequencing was performed on an Illumina HiSeq 4000. High-throughput sequencing was used to profile the CDR3 region of the TCR beta-chain in every patient. Turning to the authors' computational methods: CDR3 differences across clinicopathological groups were used to build a classifier for discriminating distant-metastatic papillary thyroid cancer patients. To measure repertoire diversity the researchers used the Shannon index, while the Morisita-Horn index served to gauge how similar the tumor and blood repertoires were. In TCRdb, the public reads were trimmed at Q25 with fastp and aligned with MiXCR, with productive beta chains retained. Clone size and V and J calls follow TCRdb, not the original study. This sample gives about 7,400 clones in total; 25% to 35% of them show up just once. Less than 30% of the sample lies in the top ten.

Before undergoing thyroid surgery, none of the patients had been given any kind of treatment. The study retrospectively analysed patient clinical samples collected from the early 2010s to the late 2010s using T-cell receptor beta sequencing. The CDR3 spans 19 residues, from the cysteine through the phenylalanine. Left in the record is the CDR3 DNA by itself, 57 bases read in frame from the first base. Unmatched junction bases come to 23, with V trimmed by 6 bases and J by 5 bases. CDR1 and CDR2 are read off the germline V gene (reference sequence) as DFQATT and SNEGSKA. This TCR was recovered from a male donor with papillary thyroid cancer or a benign thyroid nodule (not recorded which). Some clones in this sample may be carry-over from other donors' samples. The sequence joins TRBV20-1 to TRBJ2-5; 11 of the junction bases match TRBD2. Sequencing was carried out using adjacent normal tissue. The DNA reads as follows: TGCAGTGCCCGGCGGAAAAGGGGGGCTAGCGGGAGGTCGCTTGAGACCCAGTACTTC. This yields the protein CSARRKRGASGRSLETQYF.